Presented here are 3 T cell receptor beta chains from one specimen sequenced in a study of T cells after yellow fever vaccination. Each CDR3 protein gets one entry after TCRdb re-called the 5' RACE reads with MiXCR. The table records fewer than 450,000 distinct CDR3 sequences, 3% to 4.5% of them present only once. The material sequenced was PBMCs, taken 5 days after the yellow fever booster vaccination. These receptors were collected from a man younger than 30 who received the YFV17D yellow fever vaccine.

A few counts support this clonotype. This chain joins TRBV2 and TRBJ1-1; D is unresolved. Deletions cut 4 bases from V and 1 base from J, with 7 bases between. This CDR3 spans 13 amino acids. In germline, CDR1 is SNHLY, CDR2 FYNNEI. CDR3 loop: CASSGNRNTEAFF. The CDR3 nucleotides read TGTGCCAGCAGTGGGAATCGGAACACTGAAGCTTTCTTT.

This clonotype was picked up many times. The CDR3 DNA is TGTGCCAGCAGCCAAATCGACAGGGGAAACATTCAGTACTTC. Translating it yields CASSQIDRGNIQYF. The rearrangement uses TRBV3-1 and TRBJ2-4, with 8 bases that match TRBD1. The CDR3 length is 14 residues. Per germline, CDR1 LGHDT and CDR2 YNNKEL (reference sequence). Trimming removed 2 bases from V and 6 bases from J; junction bases left unmatched: 3.

This clonotype was seen repeatedly, ten times or more. V and J are TRBV19 and TRBJ2-3, with D perhaps matching TRBD1 (6 bases). Trimming stripped 5 bases from V and 6 bases from J, with 15 bases between. Germline loops: CDR1 LNHDA, CDR2 SQIVND (reference sequence). This CDR3 region has 14 residues. For the CDR3, the DNA is TGTGCCAGTAGTTCAGACAGGCGGAGGGATACGCAGTATTTT. It specifies CASSSDRRRDTQYF.